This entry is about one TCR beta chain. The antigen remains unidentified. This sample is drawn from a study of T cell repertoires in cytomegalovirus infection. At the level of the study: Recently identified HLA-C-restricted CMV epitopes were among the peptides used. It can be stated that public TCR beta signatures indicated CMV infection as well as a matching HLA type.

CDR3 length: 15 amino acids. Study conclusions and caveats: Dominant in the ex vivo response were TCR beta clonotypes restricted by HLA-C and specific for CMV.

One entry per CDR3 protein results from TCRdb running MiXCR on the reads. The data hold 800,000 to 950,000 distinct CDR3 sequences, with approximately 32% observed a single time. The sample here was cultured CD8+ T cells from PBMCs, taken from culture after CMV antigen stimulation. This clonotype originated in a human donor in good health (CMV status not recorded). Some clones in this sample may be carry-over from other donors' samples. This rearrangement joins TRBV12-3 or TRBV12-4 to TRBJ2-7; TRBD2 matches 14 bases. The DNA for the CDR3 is TGTGTCAGGGTACGACTAGCGGGGGGGGCCTACGAGCAGTACGTC. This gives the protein CVRVRLAGGAYEQYV.